This T cell receptor (beta chain) was documented in a study of CD8 T cells in ankylosing spondylitis. With molecular barcodes, quantitative 5'-RACE was used to make the TCR beta libraries. MiXCR, applied by TCRdb to the 5' RACE reads, yields one record per CDR3 protein. The table includes under 130,000 distinct CDR3 sequences, around 24% detected once. As to this clonotype: Antigen specificity is unknown.

Trimming removed 5 bases from V and 6 bases from J, with 17 bases in between. Germline values: CDR1 MNHEY, CDR2 SMNVEV (reference sequence). The CDR3 has 14 amino acids. Study-level findings and limits: Blood from ankylosing spondylitis patients appeared to carry a characteristic roughly eight-variant TCR beta motif.

The sequence derives from a male donor with ankylosing spondylitis. Sequences were obtained from synovial fluid, either unsorted or a sorted T cell fraction (not recorded which). The chain combines TRBV27 with TRBJ2-7, with unresolved D. The CDR3 DNA reads as TGTGCCAGCAGTCCCCAGCGTGTATTGGGCGAGCAGTACTTC. Its protein product is CASSPQRVLGEQYF.